The present T cell receptor beta chain was sequenced within a study of blood T cell repertoires in COVID-19. Study-wide context: The origin of the acute and convalescent COVID-19 samples was the United States, Italy and Spain. PBMCs, B-cell-depleted T cells, or T cells provided the cDNA or gDNA that made up the material.

Trimming removed 2 bases at V and 6 bases at J, with 19 bases between. Germline V gene data show CDR1 as SGHAT and CDR2 as FQDESV (reference sequence). CDR3 size: 16 residues. Authors' methods: Counts of nucleated cells, estimated from reference gene primer amplification, were obtained. TCRdb keeps only in-frame clones here, not all; method: immunoSEQ multiplex PCR. The DNA gave D and trimming, while V, J and clone size come from that table. The sample holds about 80,000 clones, about four fifths seen once. Sequencing input: peripheral blood. The chain combines TRBV11-1 with TRBJ1-2; the D is unclear. The clonotype comes from a woman in her 70s with acute or convalescent COVID-19. DNA for the CDR3: TGTGCCAGCAGCTTAAATGGGCCCGGGAACCGCGATGGCTACACCTTC. It is translated as CASSLNGPGNRDGYTF.